The rows below give T cell receptor beta chains drawn from one sample of a study of blood T cell repertoires in COVID-19. Here immunoSEQ multiplex PCR was the method, and the copy in TCRdb shows in-frame clones only, minus some. The sample consists of around 94,000 clones, 86% of them appearing once. The material sequenced was peripheral blood. These receptors were obtained from a man at least 80 years old with acute or convalescent COVID-19. Each CDR3 is given with its conserved first and last residue. A D gene is named only where the DNA matches it firmly. Only some rows state a clone size, as once, few, many or a class for expanded clones.

j_call | clone_size | d_call | v_call | cdr3_length | cdr3_aa | cdr3_nt
TRBJ2-7 | . | TRBD1 | TRBV10-2 | 13 | CASIGTGYYEQYF | TGCGCCAGCATTGGGACAGGATACTACGAGCAGTACTTC
TRBJ1-6 | . | . | TRBV6-5 | 13 | CASSYREDSPLHF | TGTGCCAGCAGTTACCGTGAGGATTCACCCCTCCACTTT
TRBJ2-1 | once | TRBD2 | TRBV7-8 | 14 | CASSFAGGNNEQFF | TGTGCCAGCAGCTTCGCGGGAGGGAACAATGAGCAGTTCTTC
TRBJ2-2 | . | . | TRBV30 | 13 | CAWSRQGFGELFF | TGTGCCTGGAGTCGGCAGGGTTTCGGGGAGCTGTTTTTT
TRBJ2-6 | . | TRBD2 | TRBV5-6 | 16 | CASSGGGYSGANVLTF | TGTGCCAGCAGCGGGGGAGGGTACTCTGGGGCCAACGTCCTGACTTTC
TRBJ2-1 | . | . | TRBV29-1 | 13 | CSTGLASYNEQFF | TGCAGCACTGGCTTAGCGAGCTACAATGAGCAGTTCTTC
TRBJ1-4 | few | TRBD1 | TRBV28 | 15 | CASSLPGTGDEKLFF | TGTGCCAGCAGTTTACCAGGGACAGGGGATGAAAAACTGTTTTTT
TRBJ2-7 | few | . | TRBV5-8 | 13 | CASSYTGSYEQYF | TGTGCCAGCAGCTATACTGGCTCCTACGAGCAGTACTTC
TRBJ2-2 | . | . | TRBV19 | 17 | CASSIGSGPFNTGELFF | TGTGCCAGTAGTATAGGCTCAGGGCCTTTTAACACCGGGGAGCTGTTTTTT
TRBJ2-7 | . | . | TRBV5-8 | 13 | CASSSGQWYEQYF | TGTGCCAGCAGCTCCGGACAGTGGTACGAGCAGTACTTC
TRBJ1-1 | . | . | TRBV12-3/TRBV12-4 | 13 | CASSFSGTNEAFF | TGTGCCAGCAGTTTCTCCGGGACAAATGAAGCTTTCTTT
TRBJ1-1 | . | TRBD1 | TRBV30 | 12 | CACKTGDTEAFF | TGTGCCTGCAAAACAGGGGACACTGAAGCTTTCTTT
TRBJ2-1 | once | . | TRBV20-1 | 11 | CSAHNTNEQFF | TGCAGTGCCCACAATACCAATGAGCAGTTCTTC
TRBJ2-3 | . | TRBD2 | TRBV5-1 | 14 | CASSLEGLTDTQYF | TGCGCCAGCAGCTTGGAGGGACTAACGGATACGCAGTATTTT
TRBJ1-2 | . | TRBD1 | TRBV19 | 16 | CASSSPNRGRVDGYTF | TGTGCCAGTAGTTCTCCTAACAGGGGGAGAGTAGATGGCTACACCTTC
TRBJ2-7 | . | . | TRBV4-1 | 15 | CASSQDRWAPSEQYF | TGCGCCAGCAGCCAAGATAGGTGGGCGCCTTCCGAGCAGTACTTC
TRBJ2-2 | . | . | TRBV3-1/TRBV3-2 | 15 | CASSQGGGISGELFF | TGTGCCAGCAGCCAAGGAGGCGGGATCTCCGGGGAGCTGTTTTTT
TRBJ2-6 | . | TRBD1 | TRBV27 | 15 | CASSPDRAGANVLTF | TGTGCCAGCAGTCCCGACAGGGCTGGGGCCAACGTCCTGACTTTC
TRBJ1-1 | . | . | TRBV6-6 | 13 | CASRHRVNTEAFF | TGTGCCAGCAGACACAGGGTGAACACTGAAGCTTTCTTT
TRBJ2-7 | . | TRBD2 | TRBV7-2 | 18 | CASSFSFQTSGRAYEQYF | TGTGCCAGCAGCTTCTCCTTCCAGACTAGCGGGAGGGCCTACGAGCAGTACTTC
TRBJ1-5 | . | . | TRBV24-1 | 13 | CATSFGGNQPQHF | TGTGCCACCAGTTTCGGCGGTAATCAGCCCCAGCATTTT
TRBJ2-5 | . | . | TRBV3-1/TRBV3-2 | 13 | CATKDSRQETQYF | TGTGCGACAAAGGACTCTCGCCAAGAGACCCAGTACTTC
TRBJ2-1 | . | TRBD2 | TRBV14 | 13 | CASSRGLAIEQFF | TGTGCCAGCAGCCGCGGACTAGCTATTGAGCAGTTCTTC
TRBJ2-3 | once | . | TRBV5-8 | 14 | CASSFGLKTDTQYF | TGTGCCAGCAGCTTTGGGCTGAAAACAGATACGCAGTATTTT
TRBJ2-5 | . | . | TRBV29-1 | 12 | CSVELGQETQYF | TGCAGCGTTGAACTAGGCCAAGAGACCCAGTACTTC
TRBJ1-2 | . | . | TRBV28 | 12 | CASSFSGYGYTF | TGTGCCAGCAGTTTCTCGGGGTATGGCTACACCTTC
TRBJ1-2 | . | . | TRBV6-6 | 12 | CASRQANYGYTF | TGTGCCAGCAGACAGGCCAACTATGGCTACACCTTC
TRBJ1-6 | few | . | TRBV28 | 16 | CASSLRRADYNSPLHF | TGTGCCAGCAGTTTAAGGAGGGCGGACTATAATTCACCCCTCCACTTT
TRBJ2-5 | . | TRBD2 | TRBV5-1 | 16 | CASSLAGLGGQETQYF | TGCGCCAGCAGCTTGGCCGGACTAGGTGGGCAAGAGACCCAGTACTTC
TRBJ1-1 | . | . | TRBV7-3 | 14 | CASSLSGFPTEAFF | TGTGCCAGCAGCTTAAGCGGATTCCCTACTGAAGCTTTCTTT
TRBJ2-7 | . | TRBD1 | TRBV11-2 | 14 | CASSPKTGGDEQYF | TGTGCCAGCAGCCCGAAGACAGGGGGCGACGAGCAGTACTTC
TRBJ1-6 | . | TRBD1 | TRBV6-5 | 15 | CASRPGQGFNSPLHF | TGTGCCAGCAGGCCGGGACAGGGGTTTAATTCACCCCTCCACTTT